The rows below give T cell receptor beta chains drawn from one sample of a study of T cell responses to AZD1222 COVID-19 vaccine. TCRdb keeps only in-frame clones here, not all; method: immunoSEQ multiplex PCR. In the table there are 200,000 to 250,000 clones, about 95% of which are singletons. The specimen comprised peripheral blood, sampled 28 days after the second dose of the MenACWY control vaccine. These receptors all come from an adult who received the MenACWY meningococcal vaccine as a control. Each CDR3 is given with its conserved first and last residue. D genes are given only for firm matches.

J gene | D gene | V gene | CDR3 protein | CDR3 DNA
TRBJ2-1 | TRBD2 | TRBV6-5 | CASSRGGSSYNEQFF | TGTGCCAGCAGTCGGGGGGGGAGCTCCTACAATGAGCAGTTCTTC
TRBJ2-7 | . | TRBV19 | CASSDLLFYEQYF | TGTGCCAGTAGCGACCTTCTTTTCTACGAGCAGTACTTC
TRBJ2-1 | . | TRBV7-2 | CASSLAGGLYNEQFF | TGTGCCAGCAGCTTAGCGGGGGGGCTGTACAATGAGCAGTTCTTC
TRBJ2-5 | TRBD1 | TRBV19 | CASSIDNRGSVTQYF | TGTGCCAGTAGTATAGATAACAGGGGGTCGGTGACCCAGTACTTC
TRBJ1-3 | . | TRBV7-8 | CASSPRSSGNTIYF | TGTGCCAGCAGTCCCAGGAGCTCTGGAAACACCATATATTTT
TRBJ2-3 | TRBD2 | TRBV6-5 | CASRSRGADTQYF | TGTGCCAGCAGGAGCCGGGGGGCAGATACGCAGTATTTT
TRBJ1-1 | . | TRBV6-4 | CASSLDSSTEAFF | TGTGCCAGCAGTCTCGACTCATCTACTGAAGCTTTCTTT
TRBJ2-7 | TRBD1 | TRBV13 | CASSLRQGEPGGLYEQYF | TGTGCCAGCAGCTTAAGGCAGGGAGAGCCAGGGGGTCTCTACGAGCAGTACTTC
TRBJ2-1 | TRBD1 | TRBV5-6 | CASSPLTGGYNEQFF | TGTGCCAGCAGCCCATTGACAGGGGGGTACAATGAGCAGTTCTTC
TRBJ2-7 | TRBD2 | TRBV6-2/TRBV6-3 | CASSYSTSGGHEQYF | TGTGCCAGCAGTTACTCGACTAGCGGGGGGCACGAGCAGTACTTC
TRBJ1-2 | TRBD1 | TRBV28 | CASSLRDSPYGYTF | TGTGCCAGCAGCCTTAGGGACAGCCCCTATGGCTACACCTTC
TRBJ2-2 | . | TRBV15 | CATSSQLGLRDGELFF | TGTGCCACCAGCAGCCAATTGGGACTCCGAGACGGGGAGCTGTTTTTT